The 13 T cell receptor beta chains given below trace back to one sample, sequenced in a study of T-cell reconstitution after alpha-beta-depleted transplantation in children. A library of TCRbeta sequences, prepared with unique molecular identifiers, was generated. MiXCR, applied by TCRdb to the PCR reads, yields one record per CDR3 protein. The table records approximately 350,000 distinct CDR3 sequences, over 9% of them present only once. The material was PBMCs from the stem cell graft donor, obtained from the stem cell graft. These receptors came from a human donor who donated a stem cell graft to a child with acute lymphoblastic leukemia.

The chain uses TRBV7-9 and TRBJ2-2, with 8 bases lining up with TRBD1. The CDR3 is 16 amino acids. Germline CDR1 and CDR2: SEHNR and FQNEAQ (reference sequence). Trimming at V came to 4 bases and at J to 1 base, leaving 5 bases not matched to a gene. The CDR3 sequence: CASSYLGTGNTGELFF. DNA for the CDR3: TGTGCCAGCAGCTACCTAGGGACAGGGAACACCGGGGAGCTGTTTTTT.

The chain uses TRBV18 and TRBJ2-5; no clear D. This CDR3 comprises 18 residues. V was clipped by 4 bases and J by 1 base, with 22 bases between them. Looked up from germline, CDR1 is KGHSH and CDR2 is LQKENI. The CDR3 DNA follows: TGTGCCAGCTCACTCGCCGGCTTTTCGGGTGGTGTCCAAGAGACCCAGTACTTC. It translates to CASSLAGFSGGVQETQYF. Supplemented by reference TRBV18 and TRBJ2-5, the full variable domain reads NAGVMQNPRHLVRRRGQEARLRCSPMKGHSHVYWYRQLPEEGLKFMVYLQKENIIDESGMPKERFSAEFPKEGPSILRIQQVVRGDSAAYFCASSLAGFSGGVQETQYFGPGTRLLVL.

The chain links TRBV4-2 to TRBJ2-7, with D possibly called TRBD1 or TRBD2 (5 bases each). Germline V lookup: CDR1 LGHNA, CDR2 YNFKEQ. The germline V and J ends were trimmed by 4 bases and 0 bases, with 16 bases remaining between them. The CDR3 totals 16 residues. The CDR3 here is CASSPPSGQNSYEQYF. The CDR3, as DNA: TGTGCCAGCAGCCCACCTTCGGGGCAGAACTCCTACGAGCAGTACTTC.

This clonotype was observed a few times. The J gene is TRBJ2-5, the V gene TRBV5-1; the D call may be TRBD1 or TRBD2 (5 bases each). CDR1 is SGHRS, CDR2 YFSETQ, per germline. CDR3 length: 17 amino acids. Trimming stripped 4 bases from V and 4 bases from J, with 23 bases between. CDR3: CASSGTFYLYSRETQYF. The CDR3 nucleotides read TGCGCCAGCAGCGGGACCTTTTATTTGTATAGTAGAGAGACCCAGTACTTC.

The chain recombines TRBV27 with TRBJ1-6; 8 bases are a match to TRBD1. Looked up from germline, CDR1 is MNHEY and CDR2 is SMNVEV (reference sequence). The CDR3 has 14 residues. V lost 7 bases, J lost 6 bases, and 5 bases stayed unmatched. CDR3 in DNA: TGTGCCAGCAACTTACAGGGGGTTAATTCACCCCTCCACTTT. This gives the protein CASNLQGVNSPLHF.

This clonotype came up a few times. The chain employs TRBV20-1 and TRBJ2-5; 10 bases agree with TRBD2. The CDR3 runs to 15 residues. V lost 0 bases and J lost 5; bases outside the gene matches: 6. The germline V gene encodes CDR1 DFQATT and CDR2 SNEGSKA (reference sequence). CDR3 region: CSARDLAGEGETQYF. CDR3 coding DNA: TGCAGTGCTAGAGACCTAGCGGGAGAGGGGGAGACCCAGTACTTC.

This clonotype showed up just a few times. The rearrangement links TRBV5-1 to TRBJ2-3; 11 bases fit TRBD1. Trimming at V came to 7 bases and at J to 6 bases, leaving 10 bases not matched to a gene. CDR1 is SGHRS and CDR2 is YFSETQ in the germline V gene. This CDR3 comprises 15 residues. The CDR3 nucleotides read TGCGCCAGCCGATCCGGACAGGGGGCAGGCGATACGCAGTATTTT. Encoded protein: CASRSGQGAGDTQYF.

A few counts support this clonotype. V usage is TRBV7-2 and J usage is TRBJ2-7; no reliable D call. This CDR3 has 13 residues. Trimming removed 0 bases from V and 7 bases from J, with 10 bases in between. CDR1 SGHTA and CDR2 FQGNSA come from the germline V gene. The CDR3 region has the DNA TGTGCCAGCAGCTTAGCGCCCGGGCTGGAGCAGTACTTC. Residues: CASSLAPGLEQYF. Using reference TRBV7-2 and TRBJ2-7 for the parts outside the CDR3, the full variable domain is GAGVSQSPSNKVTEKGKDVELRCDPISGHTALYWYRQSLGQGLEFLIYFQGNSAPDKSGLPSDRFSAERTGGSVSTLTIQRTQQEDSAVYLCASSLAPGLEQYFGPGTRLTVT.

The chain carries TRBV7-6 and TRBJ2-3; D perhaps matches TRBD1 (6 bases). The V and J ends lost 5 bases and 1 base respectively, with 10 bases between them. Germline CDR1 and CDR2: SGHVS and FNYEAQ. CDR3 length: 14 amino acids. CDR3 protein: CASSPRTGTDTQYF. The CDR3 DNA reads TGTGCCAGCAGCCCTCGGACAGGCACAGATACGCAGTATTTT.

This clonotype was observed a handful of times. The chain couples TRBV12-3 or TRBV12-4 to TRBJ2-5; D possibly corresponds to TRBD2 (5 bases). V was clipped by 6 bases and J by 0 bases, with 11 bases between them. The CDR3 extends over 14 amino acids. The CDR3 DNA reads as TGTGCCAGCAGAGGACTTCTGGACCAAGAGACCCAGTACTTC. It encodes CASRGLLDQETQYF.

The chain couples TRBV5-1 to TRBJ2-5; D possibly corresponds to TRBD2 (7 bases). Trimming took 0 bases from V and 9 from J, leaving 9 bases between them. This CDR3 is 12 amino acids long. Germline V gives CDR1 SGHRS, CDR2 YFSETQ. DNA of the CDR3: TGCGCCAGCAGCTTGGAAGGGGGGGCCCAGTACTTC. Translated: CASSLEGGAQYF.

The V and J genes are TRBV28 and TRBJ2-7; D might be TRBD1 (5 bases). CDR3 length: 13 amino acids. Germline loops: CDR1 MDHEN, CDR2 SYDVKM. Deletions cut 9 bases from V and 3 bases from J, with 15 bases between. The CDR3 sequence: CASTPGQVYEQYF. CDR3 in DNA: TGTGCCAGTACGCCCGGACAAGTCTACGAGCAGTACTTC.

DNA of the CDR3: TGTGCCAGCAGAGGTGCGGGAGAGTTGTACGAGCAGTACTTC. Translating it yields CASRGAGELYEQYF. The chain joins TRBV27 to TRBJ2-7, with TRBD2 matching over 7 bases. Germline V lookup: CDR1 MNHEY, CDR2 SMNVEV (reference sequence). V lost 6 bases to trimming and J lost 4 bases; unmatched junction nucleotides: 9. This CDR3 region has 14 residues.